This T cell receptor (beta chain) is from a study of lymphopenia after photon versus proton radiotherapy. Study-wide points: Oligoclonal CD8+ Temra expansion after nadir drove photon patients' diversity drop. Relative stability marked proton patients; photon patients lost diversity and naive cells. Survival link was tested only in deceased patients; proton benefit remains a possibility.

Unmatched junction bases numbered 6, after V lost 2 bases and J lost 15 bases. Per germline, CDR1 SGHVS and CDR2 FQNEAQ. The CDR3 length is 12 residues. Assay: immunoSEQ multiplex PCR; the TCRdb copy retains only in-frame clones and omits some. The sample includes fewer than 35,000 clones, 75% to 90% of them seen just once. As concerns this clone: No antigen is known for it.

The receptor's source is a woman in her 70s with pancreatic cancer. Some clones in this sample may be carry-over from other donors' samples. The chain uses TRBV7-8 and TRBJ2-1; 8 nucleotides line up with TRBD1. The sample in question was peripheral blood, obtained from a patient treated with proton-based radiotherapy. CDR3 coding DNA: TGTGCCAGCAGCTTACAGGGGGCGCCAGGGTTCTTC. Translating it yields CASSLQGAPGFF.